Sequencing of this T cell receptor beta chain was carried out in a study of T-cell memory formation after mild COVID-19. Notes on the study in general: Clones that shrank (day 15 to 85) were balanced CD4/CD8, whereas later expanders leaned CD4+.

From germline, CDR1 is SQVTM and CDR2 ANQGSEA. The CDR3 contains 15 residues. TCRdb re-called the 5' RACE reads with MiXCR, one entry per CDR3 protein. The table has some 450,000 distinct CDR3 sequences, approximately 20% seen once. About this clonotype: Its matching antigen is unknown.

The sample taken for sequencing was PBMCs or a T cell subset sorted from them (not recorded which). The chain carries TRBV29-1 and TRBJ2-7, with 11 bases aligning to TRBD2. The TCR originated in an adult woman who had mild COVID-19 (a few samples of this study predate the infection). Cell type and time point are not known. The CDR3 reads CRVRGGTSGAYEQYF. CDR3 sequence (DNA): TGCAGAGTGCGAGGGGGGACTAGCGGAGCCTACGAGCAGTACTTC.